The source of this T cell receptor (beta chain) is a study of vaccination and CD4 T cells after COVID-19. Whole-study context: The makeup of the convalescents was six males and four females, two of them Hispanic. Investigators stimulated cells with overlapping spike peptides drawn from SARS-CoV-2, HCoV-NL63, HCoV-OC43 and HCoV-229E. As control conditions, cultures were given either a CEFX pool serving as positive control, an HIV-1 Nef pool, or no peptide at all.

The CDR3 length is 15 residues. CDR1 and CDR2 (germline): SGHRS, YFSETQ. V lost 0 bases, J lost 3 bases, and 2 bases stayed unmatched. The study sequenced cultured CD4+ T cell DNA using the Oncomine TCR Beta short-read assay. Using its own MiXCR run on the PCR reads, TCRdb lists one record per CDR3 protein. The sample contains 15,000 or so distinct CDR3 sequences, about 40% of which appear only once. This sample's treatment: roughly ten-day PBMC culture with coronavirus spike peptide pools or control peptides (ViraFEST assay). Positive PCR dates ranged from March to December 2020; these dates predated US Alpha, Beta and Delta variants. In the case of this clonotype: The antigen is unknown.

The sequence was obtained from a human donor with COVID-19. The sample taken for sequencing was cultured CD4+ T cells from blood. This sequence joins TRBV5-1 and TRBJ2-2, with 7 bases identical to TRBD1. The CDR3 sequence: CASSLDRGDTGELFF. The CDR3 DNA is TGCGCCAGCAGCTTGGACAGGGGTGACACCGGGGAGCTGTTTTTT.